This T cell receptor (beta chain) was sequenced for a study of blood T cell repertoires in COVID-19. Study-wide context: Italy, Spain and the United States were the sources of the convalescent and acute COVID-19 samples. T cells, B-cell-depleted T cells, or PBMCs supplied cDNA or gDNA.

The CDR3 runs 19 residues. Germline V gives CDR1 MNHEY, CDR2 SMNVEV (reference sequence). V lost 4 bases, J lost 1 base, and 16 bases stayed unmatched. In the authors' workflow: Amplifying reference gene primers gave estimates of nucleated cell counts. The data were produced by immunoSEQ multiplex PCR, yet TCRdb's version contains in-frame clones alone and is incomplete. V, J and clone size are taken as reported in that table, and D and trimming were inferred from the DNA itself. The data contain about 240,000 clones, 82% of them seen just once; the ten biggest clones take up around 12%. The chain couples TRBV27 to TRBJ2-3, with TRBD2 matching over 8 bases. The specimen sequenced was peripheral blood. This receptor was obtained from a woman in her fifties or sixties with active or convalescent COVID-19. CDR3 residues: CASSSKGRGGLRRTDTQYF. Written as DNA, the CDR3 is TGTGCCAGCAGTTCAAAGGGTCGGGGGGGCCTGCGGCGCACAGATACGCAGTATTTT.